The 5 T cell receptor beta chains presented below share a single source sample, sequenced in a study of patients and donors after allogeneic stem cell transplantation. Each CDR3 protein gets one entry after TCRdb re-called the RT-PCR reads with MiXCR. The sample has about 40,000 distinct CDR3 sequences; over 25% are singletons. Material: blood, either unsorted or a sorted T cell fraction (not recorded which). All receptors come from a human donor who was either an allogeneic HSCT recipient or a stem cell or donor lymphocyte infusion donor (not recorded which). It is not recorded whose cells these are; they may come from a transplant donor.

This clonotype was picked up many times. The rearrangement links TRBV29-1 to TRBJ1-4, with D unclear. CDR3 size: 12 residues. Trimming cost V 6 bases and J 6 bases, with 11 bases left between them. CDR1 is SQVTM and CDR2 is ANQGSEA in the germline V gene. The CDR3 DNA sequence: TGCAGCGTCGGTGATGGGGATGAAAAACTGTTTTTT. Translation gives CSVGDGDEKLFF.

This clonotype has ten or more counts. The CDR3 region has the DNA TGTGCCAGCAGCAATTTTTTGAGTCAGCCCCAGCATTTT. The encoded protein is CASSNFLSQPQHF. The chain carries TRBV21-1 and TRBJ1-5. TRBV21-1 is shown as a pseudogene. This CDR3 has 13 amino acids.

The DNA for the CDR3 is TGCGCCAGCAGCGAGGGAGGGAAAGAGACCCAGTACTTC. This codes for CASSEGGKETQYF. This sequence joins TRBV5-1 and TRBJ2-5, with 7 bases fitting TRBD2. V dropped 4 bases and J dropped 3; count of bases not matched to a gene: 3. The CDR3 is 13 amino acids. The germline V gene has CDR1 SGHRS and CDR2 YFSETQ.

Many counts were recorded for this clonotype. Here the CDR3 reads CATRAPMDRAEQPQHF. The CDR3 DNA is TGTGCCACCAGGGCCCCAATGGACAGGGCGGAACAGCCCCAGCATTTT. V usage is TRBV24-1 and J usage is TRBJ1-5; 8 bases map to TRBD1. This CDR3 is built from 16 residues. CDR1 and CDR2 (germline): KGHDR, SFDVKD. After removal of 7 bases from V and 7 bases from J, the junction contained 14 bases not matched to a gene.

The chain is built from TRBV10-1 and TRBJ2-5, with D uncertain. The V gene's germline CDR1 is WNHNN and CDR2 SYGVQD (reference sequence). CDR3 length: 14 residues. V dropped 0 bases and J dropped 2 bases, with 7 bases sitting between them. The CDR3 sequence is CASSESTAQETQYF. CDR3 nucleotides: TGCGCCAGCAGTGAGTCGACTGCTCAAGAGACCCAGTACTTC.